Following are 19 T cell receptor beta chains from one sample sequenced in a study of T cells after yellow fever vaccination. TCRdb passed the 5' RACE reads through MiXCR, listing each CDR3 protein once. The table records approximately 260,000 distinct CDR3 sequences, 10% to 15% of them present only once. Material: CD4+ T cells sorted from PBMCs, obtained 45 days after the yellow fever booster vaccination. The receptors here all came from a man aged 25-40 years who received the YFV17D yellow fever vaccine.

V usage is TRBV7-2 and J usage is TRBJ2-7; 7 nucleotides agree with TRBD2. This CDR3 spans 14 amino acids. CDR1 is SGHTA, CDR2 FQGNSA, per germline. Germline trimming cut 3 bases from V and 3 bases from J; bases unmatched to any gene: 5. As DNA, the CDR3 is TGTGCCAGCAGCTTCGGGACTACCTACTACGAGCAGTACTTC. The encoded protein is CASSFGTTYYEQYF.

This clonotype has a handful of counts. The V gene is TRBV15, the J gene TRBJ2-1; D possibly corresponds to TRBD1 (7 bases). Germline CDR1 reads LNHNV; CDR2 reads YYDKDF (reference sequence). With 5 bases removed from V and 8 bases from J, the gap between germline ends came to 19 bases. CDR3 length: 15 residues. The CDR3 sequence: CATSGRDRRRDEQFF. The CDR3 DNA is TGTGCCACCAGCGGCCGGGACAGACGGAGGGATGAGCAGTTCTTC.

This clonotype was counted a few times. CDR3 DNA: TGCGCCAGCAGCCGTAGGCCGACCGAAGAGGAGACCCAGTACTTC. Protein product: CASSRRPTEEETQYF. This rearrangement joins TRBV4-3 to TRBJ2-5, with no clear D. The germline CDR1 and CDR2 sequences are LGHNA and YSLEER. V was pared by 4 bases and J by 5 bases, with 17 bases between. The CDR3 totals 15 residues.

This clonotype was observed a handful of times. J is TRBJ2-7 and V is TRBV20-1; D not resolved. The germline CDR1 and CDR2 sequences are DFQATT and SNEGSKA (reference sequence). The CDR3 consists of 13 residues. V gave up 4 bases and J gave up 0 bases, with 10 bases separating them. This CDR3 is CSAIGESSYEQYF. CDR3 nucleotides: TGCAGTGCTATAGGTGAGAGCTCCTACGAGCAGTACTTC.

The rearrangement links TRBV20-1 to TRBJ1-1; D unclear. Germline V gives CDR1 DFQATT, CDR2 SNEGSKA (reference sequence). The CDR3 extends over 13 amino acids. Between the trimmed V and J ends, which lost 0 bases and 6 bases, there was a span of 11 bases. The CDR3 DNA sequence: TGCAGTGCTAGAGATCCGGGGAAGGCTGAAGCTTTCTTT. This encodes CSARDPGKAEAFF.

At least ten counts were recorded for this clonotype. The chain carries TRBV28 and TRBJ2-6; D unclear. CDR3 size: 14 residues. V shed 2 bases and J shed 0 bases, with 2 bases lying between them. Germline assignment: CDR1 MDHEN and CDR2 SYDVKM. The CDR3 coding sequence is TGTGCCAGCAGTTTACTCTCTGGGGCCAACGTCCTGACTTTC. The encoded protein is CASSLLSGANVLTF.

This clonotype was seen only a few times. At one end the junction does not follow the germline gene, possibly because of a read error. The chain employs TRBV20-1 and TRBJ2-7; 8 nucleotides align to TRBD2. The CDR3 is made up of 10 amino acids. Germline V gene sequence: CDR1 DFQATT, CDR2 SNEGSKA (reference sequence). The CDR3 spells CSAREGLEHF. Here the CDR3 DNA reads TGCAGTGCTAGAGAGGGACTAGAGCACTTC.

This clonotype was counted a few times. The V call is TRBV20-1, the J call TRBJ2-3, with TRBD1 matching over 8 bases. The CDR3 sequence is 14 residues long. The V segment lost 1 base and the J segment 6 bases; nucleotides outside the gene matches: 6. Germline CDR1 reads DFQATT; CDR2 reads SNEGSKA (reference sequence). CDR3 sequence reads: CSARAATGADTQYF. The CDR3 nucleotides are TGCAGTGCTAGAGCCGCGACAGGGGCCGATACGCAGTATTTT.

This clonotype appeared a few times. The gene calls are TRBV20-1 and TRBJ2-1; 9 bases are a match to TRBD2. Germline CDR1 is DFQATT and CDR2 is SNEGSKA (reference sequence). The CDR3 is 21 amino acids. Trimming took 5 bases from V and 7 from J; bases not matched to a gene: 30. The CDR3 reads CSARRGYPPGLSSGDPNEQFF. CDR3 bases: TGCAGTGCTCGGCGCGGATACCCCCCGGGCCTATCTAGCGGGGACCCGAATGAGCAGTTCTTC.

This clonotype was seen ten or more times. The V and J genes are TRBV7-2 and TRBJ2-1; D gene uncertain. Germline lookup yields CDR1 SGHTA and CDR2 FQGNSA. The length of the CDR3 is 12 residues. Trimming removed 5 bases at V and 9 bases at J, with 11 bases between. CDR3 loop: CASSPQSSEQFF. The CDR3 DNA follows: TGTGCCAGCAGCCCGCAGAGCAGTGAGCAGTTCTTC.

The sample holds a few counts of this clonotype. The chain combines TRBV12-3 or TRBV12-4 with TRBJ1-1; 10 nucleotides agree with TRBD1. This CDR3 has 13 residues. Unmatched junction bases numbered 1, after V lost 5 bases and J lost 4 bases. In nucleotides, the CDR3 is TGTGCCAGCAGTGACAGGGGGCCCACTGAAGCTTTCTTT. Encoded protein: CASSDRGPTEAFF.

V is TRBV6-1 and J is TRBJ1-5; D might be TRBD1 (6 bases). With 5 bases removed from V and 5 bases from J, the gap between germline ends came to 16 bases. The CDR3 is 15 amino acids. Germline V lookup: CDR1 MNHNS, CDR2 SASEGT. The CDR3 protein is CASSRQAAGDQPQHF. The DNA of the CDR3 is TGTGCCAGCAGTCGACAGGCCGCAGGTGATCAGCCCCAGCATTTT.

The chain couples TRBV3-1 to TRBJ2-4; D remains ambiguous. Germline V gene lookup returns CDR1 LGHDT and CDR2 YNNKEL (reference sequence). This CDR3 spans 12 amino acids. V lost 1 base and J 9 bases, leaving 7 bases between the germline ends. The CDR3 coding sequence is TGTGCCAGCAGCCAAGCCGGCGGCATTCAGTACTTC. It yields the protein CASSQAGGIQYF.

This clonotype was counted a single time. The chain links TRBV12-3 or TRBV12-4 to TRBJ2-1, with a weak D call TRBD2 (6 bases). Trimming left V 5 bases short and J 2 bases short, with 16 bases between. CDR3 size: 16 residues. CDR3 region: CASSLQTSWAYNEQFF. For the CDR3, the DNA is TGTGCCAGCAGTCTCCAGACTAGTTGGGCCTACAATGAGCAGTTCTTC.

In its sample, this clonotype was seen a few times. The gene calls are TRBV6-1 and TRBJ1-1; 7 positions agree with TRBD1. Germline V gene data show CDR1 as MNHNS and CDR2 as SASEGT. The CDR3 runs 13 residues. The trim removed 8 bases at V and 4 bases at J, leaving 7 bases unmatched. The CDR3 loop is CASALQGGTEAFF. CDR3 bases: TGTGCCAGCGCGCTCCAGGGGGGCACTGAAGCTTTCTTT.

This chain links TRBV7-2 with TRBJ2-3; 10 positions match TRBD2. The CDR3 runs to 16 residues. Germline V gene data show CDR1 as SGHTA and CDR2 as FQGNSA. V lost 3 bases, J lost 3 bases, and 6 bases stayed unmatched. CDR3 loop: CASSLVPGLATDTQYF. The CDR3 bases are TGTGCCAGCAGCTTGGTCCCGGGACTAGCGACAGATACGCAGTATTTT. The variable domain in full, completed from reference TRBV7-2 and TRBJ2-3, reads GAGVSQSPSNKVTEKGKDVELRCDPISGHTALYWYRQSLGQGLEFLIYFQGNSAPDKSGLPSDRFSAERTGGSVSTLTIQRTQQEDSAVYLCASSLVPGLATDTQYFGPGTRLTVL.

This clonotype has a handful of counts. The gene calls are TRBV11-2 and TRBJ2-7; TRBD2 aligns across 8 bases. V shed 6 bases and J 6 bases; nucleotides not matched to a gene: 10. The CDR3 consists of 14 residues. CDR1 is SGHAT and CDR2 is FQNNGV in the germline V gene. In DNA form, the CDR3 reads TGTGCCAGCAGACACGAGGGGACTAGTTTCGAGCAGTACTTC. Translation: CASRHEGTSFEQYF.

CDR3 nucleotides: TGTGCCAGCAGCTTAGTTCCAGAAGGGGAGCAGTACTTC. The encoded protein is CASSLVPEGEQYF. V usage is TRBV7-2 and J usage is TRBJ2-7; D is ambiguous. The CDR3 sequence is 13 residues long. V lost 1 base and J lost 7, with 11 bases in between. Germline V gene data show CDR1 as SGHTA and CDR2 as FQGNSA.

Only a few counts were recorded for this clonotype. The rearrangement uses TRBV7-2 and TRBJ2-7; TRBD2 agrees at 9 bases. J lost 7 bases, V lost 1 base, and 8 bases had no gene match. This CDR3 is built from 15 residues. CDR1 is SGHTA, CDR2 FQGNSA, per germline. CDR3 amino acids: CASSLGLAGPSEQYF. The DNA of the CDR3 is TGTGCCAGCAGCTTAGGCCTAGCGGGACCTTCGGAGCAGTACTTC. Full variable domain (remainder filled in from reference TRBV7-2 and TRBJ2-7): GAGVSQSPSNKVTEKGKDVELRCDPISGHTALYWYRQSLGQGLEFLIYFQGNSAPDKSGLPSDRFSAERTGGSVSTLTIQRTQQEDSAVYLCASSLGLAGPSEQYFGPGTRLTVT.